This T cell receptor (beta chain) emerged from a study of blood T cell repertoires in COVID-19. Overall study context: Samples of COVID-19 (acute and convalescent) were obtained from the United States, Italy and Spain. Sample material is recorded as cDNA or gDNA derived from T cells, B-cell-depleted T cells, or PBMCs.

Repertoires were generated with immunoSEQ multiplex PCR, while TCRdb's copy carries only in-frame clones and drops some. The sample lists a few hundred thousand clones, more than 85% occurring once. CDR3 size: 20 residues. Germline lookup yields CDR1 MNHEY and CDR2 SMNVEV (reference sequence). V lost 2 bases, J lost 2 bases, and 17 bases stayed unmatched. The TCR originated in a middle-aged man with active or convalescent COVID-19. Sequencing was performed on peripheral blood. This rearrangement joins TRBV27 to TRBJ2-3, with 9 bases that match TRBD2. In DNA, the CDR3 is TGTGCCAGCAGTTTAATCGCGGCGGGGGGGCCACTACTATCCACAGATACGCAGTATTTT. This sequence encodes CASSLIAAGGPLLSTDTQYF.